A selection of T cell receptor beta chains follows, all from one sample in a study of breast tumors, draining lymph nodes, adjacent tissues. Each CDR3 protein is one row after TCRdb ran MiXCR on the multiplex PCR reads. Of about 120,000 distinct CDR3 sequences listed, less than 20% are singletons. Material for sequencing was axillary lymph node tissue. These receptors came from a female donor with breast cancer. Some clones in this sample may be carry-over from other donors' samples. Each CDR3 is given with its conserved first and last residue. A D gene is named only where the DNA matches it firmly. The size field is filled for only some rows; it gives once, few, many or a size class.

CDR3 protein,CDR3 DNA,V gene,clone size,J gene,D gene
CASSYSRVVDTQYF,TGTGCCAGCAGTTACTCGAGAGTGGTGGATACGCAGTATTTT,TRBV6-2/TRBV6-3,few,TRBJ2-3,NA
CASSYRRLAGGQNNEQFF,TGTGCCAGCAGTTACAGACGACTAGCGGGGGGGCAAAACAATGAGCAGTTCTTC,TRBV6-2/TRBV6-3,few,TRBJ2-1,TRBD2
CSVEGGFTDTQYF,TGCAGCGTTGAAGGTGGGTTCACAGATACGCAGTATTTT,TRBV29-1,many,TRBJ2-3,NA
CASSVVGASGRLDEQFF,TGTGCCAGCAGCGTAGTGGGGGCTAGCGGGAGGTTGGATGAGCAGTTCTTC,TRBV7-3,many,TRBJ2-1,TRBD2
CASSPGGESQPQHF,TGTGCCAGCTCACCAGGGGGCGAGAGTCAGCCCCAGCATTTT,TRBV18,many,TRBJ1-5,NA
CASSNRDRGRDSPLHF,TGTGCCAGTAGTAACCGGGACAGGGGGAGAGATTCACCCCTCCACTTT,TRBV19,many,TRBJ1-6,TRBD1
CASSSKRGGRETQYF,TGTGCCAGCAGTTCCAAGCGGGGGGGCCGAGAGACCCAGTACTTC,TRBV12-3/TRBV12-4,NA,TRBJ2-5,TRBD2
CASSPFPDRVETQYF,TGTGCCAGCAGCCCCTTCCCCGACAGGGTAGAGACCCAGTACTTC,TRBV7-9,many,TRBJ2-5,TRBD1
CASSFRDRVDTDTQYF,TGCGCCAGCAGCTTCCGCGACAGGGTGGACACAGATACGCAGTATTTT,TRBV5-1,many,TRBJ2-3,TRBD1
CASSRDRGTGELFF,TGTGCCAGCAGCCGGGACAGGGGGACCGGGGAGCTGTTTTTT,TRBV5-6,few,TRBJ2-2,TRBD1
CASSLGGVGVVGQPQHF,TGTGCCAGCAGCTTAGGAGGGGTGGGGGTAGTGGGTCAGCCCCAGCATTTT,TRBV7-2,many,TRBJ1-5,NA
CATAGPYNEQSF,TGTGCCACAGCGGGGCCCTACAATGAGCAGTCCTTC,TRBV11-2,few,TRBJ2-1,TRBD2
CASSYSTRANTDTQYF,TGTGCCAGCAGTTACTCTACGCGAGCAAACACAGATACGCAGTATTTT,TRBV6-6,many,TRBJ2-3,NA
CASSPRKLAGGNEQFF,TGTGCCAGCAGCCCCCGAAAACTAGCGGGGGGGAATGAGCAGTTCTTC,TRBV7-9,many,TRBJ2-1,TRBD2
CASSKSGGRSPLHF,TGTGCCAGCAGCAAATCAGGGGGCAGGTCACCCCTCCACTTT,TRBV12-3/TRBV12-4,many,TRBJ1-6,TRBD1
CASRNRGLNYGYTF,TGTGCCAGCAGGAACAGGGGATTGAACTATGGCTACACCTTC,TRBV2,many,TRBJ1-2,TRBD1
CASSLSGQTDTQYF,TGTGCCAGCAGCCTATCAGGACAGACCGATACGCAGTATTTT,TRBV6-5,many,TRBJ2-3,NA
CASSYSLPFRQNTGELFF,TGTGCCAGCAGTTACTCGTTACCCTTCAGGCAGAACACCGGGGAGCTGTTTTTT,TRBV6-5,few,TRBJ2-2,NA
CASSPPVGGRTDTQYF,TGTGCCAGCAGCCCCCCGGTGGGGGGGCGCACAGATACGCAGTATTTT,TRBV9,many,TRBJ2-3,NA
CASKRGASGNTYEQYF,TGTGCCAGCAAAAGAGGGGCTAGCGGGAACACCTACGAGCAGTACTTC,TRBV6-2/TRBV6-3,many,TRBJ2-7,TRBD2
CASSLQGHQPQHF,TGTGCCAGCAGCTTGCAGGGCCATCAGCCCCAGCATTTT,TRBV5-6,many,TRBJ1-5,NA
CATSDSGTSGRFMETQYF,TGTGCCACCAGTGACTCCGGGACTAGCGGGAGGTTCATGGAGACCCAGTACTTC,TRBV24-1,many,TRBJ2-5,TRBD2
CASSSGLGGNTQYF,TGTGCCAGCAGTTCGGGACTAGGGGGAAATACGCAGTATTTT,TRBV12-3/TRBV12-4,many,TRBJ2-3,TRBD2
CASSPVTSRGETQYF,TGTGCCAGCAGCCCAGTGACTAGCAGGGGGGAGACCCAGTACTTC,TRBV7-9,many,TRBJ2-5,NA
CASSQLPNEQFF,TGTGCCAGCAGCCAATTACCGAATGAGCAGTTCTTC,TRBV3-1,many,TRBJ2-1,NA
CASSEYEGRSGQPQHF,TGTGCCAGCAGTGAATACGAGGGTCGGTCGGGTCAGCCCCAGCATTTT,TRBV6-1,many,TRBJ1-5,NA
CSVKGGSRYEQYF,TGCAGCGTTAAGGGCGGGTCTCGCTACGAGCAGTACTTC,TRBV29-1,few,TRBJ2-7,NA
CATSRVKDRGVTGELFF,TGTGCCACCAGCAGAGTAAAGGACAGGGGAGTCACCGGGGAGCTGTTTTTT,TRBV15,many,TRBJ2-2,TRBD1
CASSSSSGRASEQFF,TGTGCCAGCAGCTCGTCTAGCGGGAGGGCCTCTGAGCAGTTCTTC,TRBV7-8,many,TRBJ2-1,TRBD2
CASRGTGNTGELFF,TGTGCCAGCAGAGGGACAGGGAACACCGGGGAGCTGTTTTTT,TRBV27,few,TRBJ2-2,TRBD1
CASSPSEGTQETQYF,TGTGCCAGCAGCCCTTCCGAGGGGACCCAAGAGACCCAGTACTTC,TRBV12-3/TRBV12-4,NA,TRBJ2-5,NA